What follows is one T cell receptor (beta chain) and its context. The data originate from a study of Ad26.COV2.S vaccination and SARS-CoV-2 variants. Here immunoSEQ multiplex PCR was the method, and the copy in TCRdb shows in-frame clones only, minus some. The table has around 300,000 clones, 86% seen once. Treatment of the sample: approximately 18 received Ad26.COV2.S at low or high dose, single or two shots; about 5 received placebo; per-sample allocation not given. Sampling was performed 63 days after the first vaccine or placebo injection. Germline trimming cut 0 bases from V and 3 bases from J; bases unmatched to any gene: 2. The CDR3 covers 15 residues. Germline CDR1 is SGHNT and CDR2 is YYREEE (reference sequence).

This TCR was sampled from a person aged 18-65 years who received the Ad26.COV2.S COVID-19 vaccine or a placebo. The specimen was peripheral blood, collected in a trial of Ad26.COV2.S vaccine versus placebo. V usage is TRBV5-4 and J usage is TRBJ2-1, with TRBD2 matching over 8 bases. The DNA for the CDR3 is TGTGCCAGCAGCTTGGATGGGACTAGCTACAATGAGCAGTTCTTC. Translated: CASSLDGTSYNEQFF.